This T cell receptor beta chain stems from a study of read filtering for tumor transcriptome and immune sequencing. Turning to this clonotype: At one of its ends the junction is not consistent with the germline gene, which may arise from a read error.

Molecular barcoded adaptors covering alpha/delta and beta/gamma chains were used on about 390 ng RNA. TCRdb reanalysed the reads using MiXCR and keeps one entry per CDR3 protein. The table includes over 50,000 distinct CDR3 sequences, approximately 15% detected once. The CDR3 consists of 12 residues. The material sequenced was a population of CD138-negative cells sorted from bone marrow. The receptor comes from a donor at least 40 years old with multiple myeloma. V gene TRBV12-3 or TRBV12-4 combines with J gene TRBJ1-1; D is undetermined. The CDR3 DNA reads as TGTGCCAGCAGTTTAGATCACTCCCAAGCTCTCTTT. Protein: CASSLDHSQALF.